This T cell receptor (beta chain) was sequenced for a study of T cells in Graves' hyperthyroidism and ophthalmopathy. This clonotype showed up many times. Uncontrolled infections, other autoimmune diseases, pregnancy or lactation led to exclusion of patients. Used for diagnoses were clinical symptoms, serum thyroxine and TRAb, thyroid ultrasound and orbital computed tomography. The PBMCs had their origin in around 9.1 ml of fresh peripheral blood. V lost 2 bases, J lost 2 bases, and 8 bases stayed unmatched. The germline V gene has CDR1 LGHNT and CDR2 FRNRAP. The CDR3 runs to 18 residues. Amplification of TCR beta CDR3 regions used RNA as the template. The TCR CDR3 first-round RT-PCR relied on the HTBI primer set. TCRdb called the multiplex PCR reads again in MiXCR, with one record for every CDR3 protein. The repertoire holds roughly 580,000 distinct CDR3 sequences, with approximately 15% as singletons.

This clonotype originated in a woman aged 25 to 39 with Graves' hyperthyroidism that later progressed to Graves' ophthalmopathy. The genes are TRBV12-5 and TRBJ1-5, with 11 nucleotides matching TRBD1. Material: blood. The CDR3 region has the DNA TGTGCTAGTGGTTTGAGTGGGACAGGGGGTTCGGGCAATCAGCCCCAGCATTTT. Protein product: CASGLSGTGGSGNQPQHF.